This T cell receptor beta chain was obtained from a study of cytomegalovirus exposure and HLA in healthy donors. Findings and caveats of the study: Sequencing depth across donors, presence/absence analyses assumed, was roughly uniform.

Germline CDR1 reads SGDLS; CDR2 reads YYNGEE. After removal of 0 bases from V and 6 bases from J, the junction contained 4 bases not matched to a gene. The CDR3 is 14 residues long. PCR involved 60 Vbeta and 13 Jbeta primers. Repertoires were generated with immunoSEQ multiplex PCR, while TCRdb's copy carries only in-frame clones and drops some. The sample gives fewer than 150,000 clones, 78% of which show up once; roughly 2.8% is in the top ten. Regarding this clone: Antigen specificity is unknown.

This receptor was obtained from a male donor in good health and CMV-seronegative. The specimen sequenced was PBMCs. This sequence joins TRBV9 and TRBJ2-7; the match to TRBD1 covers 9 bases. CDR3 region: CASSVGDRALEQYF. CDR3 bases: TGTGCCAGCAGCGTAGGGGACAGGGCGCTCGAGCAGTACTTC.